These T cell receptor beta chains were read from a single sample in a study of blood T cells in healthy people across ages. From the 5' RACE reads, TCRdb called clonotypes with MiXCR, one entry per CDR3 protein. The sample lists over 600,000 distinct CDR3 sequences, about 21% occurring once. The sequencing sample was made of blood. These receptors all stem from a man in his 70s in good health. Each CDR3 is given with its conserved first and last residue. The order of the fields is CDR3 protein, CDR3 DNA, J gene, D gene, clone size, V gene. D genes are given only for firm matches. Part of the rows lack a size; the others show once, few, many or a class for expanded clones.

CASSYREDQPQHF	TGTGCCAGCAGTTACAGGGAGGATCAGCCCCAGCATTTT	TRBJ1-5	.	few	TRBV27
CASSLAGIPTEAFF	TGTGCCAGCAGTTTAGCGGGGATCCCCACTGAAGCTTTCTTT	TRBJ1-1	.	.	TRBV12-3/TRBV12-4
CASSSTSGSVEQYF	TGTGCCAGCAGCTCAACTAGCGGGAGCGTCGAGCAGTACTTC	TRBJ2-7	TRBD2	.	TRBV13
CASSYSGYNEQFF	TGTGCCAGCAGTTACTCGGGGTACAATGAGCAGTTCTTC	TRBJ2-1	.	many	TRBV6-5
CASSSQGLLAKNIQYF	TGTGCCAGCAGCTCCCAGGGACTCCTAGCCAAAAACATTCAGTACTTC	TRBJ2-4	.	few	TRBV7-2
CASSLAQGGYNEQFF	TGTGCCAGCAGTTTAGCACAAGGGGGCTACAATGAGCAGTTCTTC	TRBJ2-1	.	.	TRBV12-3/TRBV12-4
CASFTRGNEQFF	TGTGCCAGCTTCACTCGAGGCAATGAGCAGTTCTTC	TRBJ2-1	.	.	TRBV2
CSGLAGGTYEQFF	TGCAGCGGTTTAGCGGGAGGGACCTATGAGCAGTTCTTC	TRBJ2-1	TRBD2	many	TRBV29-1
CASSPPGLAGDSDTQYF	TGTGCCAGCAGTCCCCCGGGACTAGCGGGAGATTCAGATACGCAGTATTTT	TRBJ2-3	TRBD2	.	TRBV28
CASSPWEAMKTQYF	TGTGCCAGCAGCCCCTGGGAGGCCATGAAGACCCAGTACTTC	TRBJ2-5	.	few	TRBV7-2
CASSLVPGTVDEQFF	TGTGCCAGCAGCTTAGTGCCCGGGACTGTCGATGAGCAGTTCTTC	TRBJ2-1	.	many	TRBV7-2
CASQRGDRRNTEAFF	TGTGCCAGCCAGAGAGGGGACAGGAGGAACACTGAAGCTTTCTTT	TRBJ1-1	TRBD1	.	TRBV19
CSARDALDSLYEQYF	TGCAGTGCTAGAGATGCCCTGGACAGTCTCTACGAGCAGTACTTC	TRBJ2-7	.	.	TRBV20-1
CSARDGGQISNQPQHF	TGCAGTGCTAGAGACGGAGGACAGATTAGCAATCAGCCCCAGCATTTT	TRBJ1-5	.	.	TRBV20-1
CASSLASGSKETQYF	TGTGCCAGCAGTCTGGCTAGCGGGAGTAAAGAGACCCAGTACTTC	TRBJ2-5	TRBD2	.	TRBV28
CASSKTMAADTQYF	TGTGCCAGCAGCAAAACCATGGCCGCAGATACGCAGTATTTT	TRBJ2-3	.	few	TRBV12-3/TRBV12-4